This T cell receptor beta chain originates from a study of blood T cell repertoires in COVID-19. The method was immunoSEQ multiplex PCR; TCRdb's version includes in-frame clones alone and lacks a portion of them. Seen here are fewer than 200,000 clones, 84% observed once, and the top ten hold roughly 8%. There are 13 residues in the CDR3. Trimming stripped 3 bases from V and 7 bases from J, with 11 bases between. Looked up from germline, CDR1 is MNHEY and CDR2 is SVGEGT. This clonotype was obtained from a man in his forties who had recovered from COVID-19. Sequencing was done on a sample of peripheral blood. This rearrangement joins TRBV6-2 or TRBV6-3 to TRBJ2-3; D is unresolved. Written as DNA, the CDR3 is TGTGCCAGCAGTTATGGCCCCCTCAATACGCAGTATTTT. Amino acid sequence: CASSYGPLNTQYF.